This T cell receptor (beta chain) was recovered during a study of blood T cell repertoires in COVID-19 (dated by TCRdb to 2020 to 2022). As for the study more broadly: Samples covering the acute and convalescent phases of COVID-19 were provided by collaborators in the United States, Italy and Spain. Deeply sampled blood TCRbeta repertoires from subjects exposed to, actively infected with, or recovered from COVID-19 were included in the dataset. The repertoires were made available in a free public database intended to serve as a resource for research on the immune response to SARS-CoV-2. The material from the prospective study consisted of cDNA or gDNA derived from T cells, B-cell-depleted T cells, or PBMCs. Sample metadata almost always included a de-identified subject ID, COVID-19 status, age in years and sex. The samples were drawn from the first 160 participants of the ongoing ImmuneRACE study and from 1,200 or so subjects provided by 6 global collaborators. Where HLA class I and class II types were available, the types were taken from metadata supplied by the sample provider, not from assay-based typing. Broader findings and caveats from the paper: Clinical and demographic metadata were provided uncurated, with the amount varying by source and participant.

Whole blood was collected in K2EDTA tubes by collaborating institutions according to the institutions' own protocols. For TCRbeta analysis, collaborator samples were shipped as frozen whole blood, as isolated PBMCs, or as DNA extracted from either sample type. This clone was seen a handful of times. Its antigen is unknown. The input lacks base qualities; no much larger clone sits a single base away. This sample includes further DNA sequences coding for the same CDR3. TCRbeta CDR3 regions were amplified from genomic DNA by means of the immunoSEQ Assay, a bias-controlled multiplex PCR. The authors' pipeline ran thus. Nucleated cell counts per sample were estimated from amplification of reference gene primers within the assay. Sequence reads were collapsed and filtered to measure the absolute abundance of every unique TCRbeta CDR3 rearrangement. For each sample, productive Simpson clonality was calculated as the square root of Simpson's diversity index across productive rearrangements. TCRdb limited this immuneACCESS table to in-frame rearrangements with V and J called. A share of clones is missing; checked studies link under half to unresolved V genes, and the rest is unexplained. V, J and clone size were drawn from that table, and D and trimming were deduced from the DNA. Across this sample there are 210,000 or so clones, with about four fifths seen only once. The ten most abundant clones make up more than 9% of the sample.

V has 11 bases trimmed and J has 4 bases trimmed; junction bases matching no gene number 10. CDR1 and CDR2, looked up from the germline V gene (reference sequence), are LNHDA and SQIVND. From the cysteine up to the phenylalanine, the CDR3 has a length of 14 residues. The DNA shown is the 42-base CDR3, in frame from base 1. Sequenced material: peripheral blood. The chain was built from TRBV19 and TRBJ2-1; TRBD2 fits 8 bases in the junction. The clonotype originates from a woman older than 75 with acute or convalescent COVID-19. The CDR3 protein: CASRRASGYNEQFF. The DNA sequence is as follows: TGTGCCTCAAGGAGGGCTAGCGGGTACAATGAGCAGTTCTTC.